The clone carrying this TCR beta chain was recorded many times. Amplified regions were TCR beta CDR3 sequences from RNA transcripts. TCR CDR3 underwent first-round RT-PCR with the HTBI primer set. TCRdb reprocessed the multiplex PCR reads with MiXCR, giving one entry per CDR3 protein. The sample records a few hundred thousand distinct CDR3 sequences, 15% to 18% being singletons. This sample stems from a study of T cells in Graves' hyperthyroidism and ophthalmopathy. This CDR3 contains 15 residues. The V gene lost 5 bases and the J gene lost 6 bases, with 17 bases spanning the gap. Germline CDR1 and CDR2: MNHNS and SASEGT.

The rearrangement joins TRBV6-1 to TRBJ2-1, with D possibly being TRBD2 (5 bases). The sequence was obtained from a woman between 18 and 30 years old with Graves' hyperthyroidism. The sequencing sample was made of blood. CDR3 protein: CASSPTTRTVNEQFF. CDR3 DNA sequence: TGTGCCAGCAGTCCTACCACTAGGACCGTCAATGAGCAGTTCTTC.